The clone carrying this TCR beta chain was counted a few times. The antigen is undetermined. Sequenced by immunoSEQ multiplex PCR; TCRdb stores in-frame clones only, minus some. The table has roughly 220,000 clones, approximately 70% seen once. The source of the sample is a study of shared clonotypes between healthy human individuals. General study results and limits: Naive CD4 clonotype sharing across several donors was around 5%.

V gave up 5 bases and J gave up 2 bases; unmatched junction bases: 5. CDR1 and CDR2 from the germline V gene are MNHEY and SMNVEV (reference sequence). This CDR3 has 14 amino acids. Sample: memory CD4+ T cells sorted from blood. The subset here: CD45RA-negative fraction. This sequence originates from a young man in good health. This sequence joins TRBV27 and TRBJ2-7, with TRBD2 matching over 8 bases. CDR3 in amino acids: CASSASSGPYEQYF. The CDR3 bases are TGTGCCAGCAGTGCGTCTAGCGGGCCCTACGAGCAGTACTTC.